These T cell receptor beta chains were read from a single sample in a study of Ad26.COV2.S vaccination and SARS-CoV-2 variants. Using immunoSEQ multiplex PCR, the repertoire was profiled, and TCRdb retains in-frame clones only, with some absent. The table lists about 350,000 clones, about 92% of them singletons. This sample comprised peripheral blood, obtained after recovery from COVID-19. These receptor sequences come from a human donor who had recovered from COVID-19. Each CDR3 is given with its conserved first and last residue. A D gene is named only where the DNA matches it firmly. Clone size appears in some rows only: once, few, many, or a class for an expanded clone.

d_call	clone_size	v_call	j_call	cdr3_aa	cdr3_nt
TRBD1	once	TRBV27	TRBJ1-1	CASSLKPEGAPTEAFF	TGTGCCAGCAGTTTGAAGCCCGAGGGGGCCCCCACTGAAGCTTTCTTT
-	-	TRBV5-3	TRBJ2-7	CASNLVHLPYEQYF	TGTGCCAGCAACCTAGTGCATTTACCCTACGAGCAGTACTTC
-	-	TRBV10-3	TRBJ2-7	CAISDHRFSYEQYF	TGTGCCATCAGTGATCACAGATTCTCCTACGAGCAGTACTTC
-	-	TRBV7-2	TRBJ1-1	CASSEYGVVEAFF	TGTGCCAGCAGCGAGTACGGAGTGGTTGAAGCTTTCTTT
-	-	TRBV12-5	TRBJ2-1	CASGPSRGGEQFF	TGTGCTAGTGGTCCCTCGAGGGGGGGTGAGCAGTTCTTC
TRBD1	-	TRBV27	TRBJ2-1	CASSLTGAEDEQFF	TGTGCCAGCAGTTTAACAGGGGCTGAGGATGAGCAGTTCTTC
-	-	TRBV6-2/TRBV6-3	TRBJ2-1	CASSWIASSYNEQFF	TGTGCCAGCAGTTGGATAGCGAGCTCCTACAATGAGCAGTTCTTC
-	-	TRBV6-1	TRBJ1-5	CASSETTNGGQPQHF	TGTGCCAGCAGTGAAACTACCAATGGGGGTCAGCCCCAGCATTTT
TRBD1	-	TRBV5-5	TRBJ1-6	CASSRDRVAPLHF	TGTGCCAGCAGCAGGGACAGGGTTGCACCCCTCCACTTT
-	once	TRBV6-6	TRBJ2-3	CATLASTDTQYF	TGTGCCACCCTGGCGAGCACAGATACGCAGTATTTT
TRBD1	-	TRBV6-5	TRBJ2-5	CASSSLGTGLQETQYF	TGTGCCAGCAGTTCCCTGGGGACAGGGCTCCAAGAGACCCAGTACTTC
-	-	TRBV5-8	TRBJ2-7	CASSLAGTYEQYF	TGTGCCAGCAGCTTGGCCGGAACCTACGAGCAGTACTTC
TRBD1	-	TRBV9	TRBJ1-2	CASSTNRGPPSINYGYTF	TGTGCCAGCAGCACCAACAGGGGGCCACCCTCTATTAACTATGGCTACACCTTC
TRBD1	-	TRBV6-5	TRBJ2-7	CASSPGQGSYEQYF	TGTGCCAGCAGTCCCGGACAGGGGTCGTACGAGCAGTACTTC
-	-	TRBV6-5	TRBJ1-2	CASSYSSFGSNYGYTF	TGTGCCAGCAGTTACTCGTCTTTTGGATCGAACTATGGCTACACCTTC
-	-	TRBV5-4	TRBJ2-4	CASSGNRAENIQYF	TGTGCCAGCAGCGGAAACCGGGCCGAAAACATTCAGTACTTC
-	-	TRBV5-1	TRBJ1-2	CASSQGNYGYTF	TGCGCCAGCAGTCAGGGGAACTATGGCTACACCTTC
TRBD2	once	TRBV19	TRBJ2-1	CASKGTSGGFSYNEQFF	TGTGCCAGTAAGGGGACTAGCGGGGGGTTCTCCTACAATGAGCAGTTCTTC
-	-	TRBV10-2	TRBJ2-2	CASSEIVDGELFF	TGCGCCAGCAGTGAGATCGTTGACGGGGAGCTGTTTTTT
-	-	TRBV29-1	TRBJ1-4	CSVSWGGRNEKLFF	TGCAGCGTCTCATGGGGGGGGCGGAATGAAAAACTGTTTTTT
-	-	TRBV7-9	TRBJ2-5	CASSSRTSKGTQETQYF	TGTGCCAGCAGCTCAAGAACTAGTAAAGGGACACAAGAGACCCAGTACTTC
-	-	TRBV27	TRBJ1-1	CASSDGGGTEAFF	TGTGCCAGCAGTGACGGGGGCGGCACTGAAGCTTTCTTT
TRBD1	-	TRBV19	TRBJ1-3	CASSPKTGTFSGNTIYF	TGTGCCAGTAGCCCGAAGACAGGGACCTTTTCTGGAAACACCATATATTTT
TRBD2	-	TRBV9	TRBJ2-1	CASGTSGGVHEQFF	TGTGCCAGCGGGACTAGCGGGGGGGTTCATGAGCAGTTCTTC
-	-	TRBV6-2/TRBV6-3	TRBJ1-5	CASSYGASNQPQHF	TGTGCCAGCAGTTATGGGGCTAGCAATCAGCCCCAGCATTTT
-	-	TRBV6-4	TRBJ1-1	CASSAGAGSEAFF	TGTGCCAGCAGTGCCGGGGCGGGGTCTGAAGCTTTCTTT
-	-	TRBV9	TRBJ1-1	CASSVARTGLNTEAFF	TGTGCCAGCAGCGTAGCTCGGACCGGGTTGAACACTGAAGCTTTCTTT
TRBD1	-	TRBV18	TRBJ2-5	CASSHGSQGETQYF	TGTGCCAGCTCTCACGGTTCACAGGGGGAGACCCAGTACTTC
TRBD1	once	TRBV27	TRBJ1-5	CASSLIAQGAGQPQHF	TGTGCCAGCAGTTTAATAGCCCAGGGGGCAGGTCAGCCCCAGCATTTT
-	-	TRBV6-2/TRBV6-3	TRBJ2-4	CASSRLGQPKNIQYF	TGTGCCAGCAGCCGACTTGGACAGCCCAAAAACATTCAGTACTTC
-	once	TRBV6-2/TRBV6-3	TRBJ1-1	CASSLNRENTEAFF	TGTGCCAGCAGTCTTAACAGGGAAAACACTGAAGCTTTCTTT
-	-	TRBV9	TRBJ2-3	CASSVGATSTDTQYF	TGTGCCAGCAGCGTAGGGGCTACTAGCACAGATACGCAGTATTTT
TRBD2	-	TRBV2	TRBJ2-4	CASSEASGGADAKNIQYF	TGTGCCAGCAGTGAAGCTAGCGGGGGGGCCGATGCCAAAAACATTCAGTACTTC
TRBD1	-	TRBV6-6	TRBJ1-5	CASRRLGQGAGQPQHF	TGTGCCAGCAGAAGATTAGGGCAGGGGGCTGGTCAGCCCCAGCATTTT
-	-	TRBV6-4	TRBJ2-2	CASRWTVNTGELFF	TGTGCCAGCAGATGGACAGTAAACACCGGGGAGCTGTTTTTT
-	-	TRBV7-6	TRBJ1-1	CASSLGAPPLNTEAFF	TGTGCCAGCAGCCTCGGGGCCCCGCCATTGAACACTGAAGCTTTCTTT
-	-	TRBV7-8	TRBJ1-1	CASSREGNEAFF	TGTGCCAGCAGCCGAGAGGGGAATGAAGCTTTCTTT
TRBD2	-	TRBV3-1/TRBV3-2	TRBJ2-3	CASSQAGGPSDTQYF	TGTGCCAGCAGCCAAGCGGGGGGGCCCTCAGATACGCAGTATTTT
TRBD2	-	TRBV6-5	TRBJ2-1	CASSYRPAGKYNEQFF	TGTGCCAGCAGTTACCGACCAGCGGGGAAGTACAATGAGCAGTTCTTC
TRBD2	-	TRBV3-1/TRBV3-2	TRBJ2-1	CASKGGGTVEQFF	TGTGCCAGCAAGGGCGGGGGGACGGTGGAGCAGTTCTTC
TRBD1	once	TRBV24-1	TRBJ1-1	CATSDPDREDTEAFF	TGTGCCACCAGTGACCCGGACAGGGAGGACACTGAAGCTTTCTTT
TRBD1	-	TRBV9	TRBJ2-7	CASSVGTGAYEQYF	TGTGCCAGCAGCGTCGGGACAGGGGCCTACGAGCAGTACTTC
-	once	TRBV4-3	TRBJ2-6	CASSQGGFSGANVLTF	TGCGCCAGCAGCCAAGGAGGATTCTCTGGGGCCAACGTCCTGACTTTC
-	-	TRBV11-3	TRBJ2-3	CASSYRDNEGDTQYF	TGTGCCAGCAGCTACCGGGACAATGAGGGAGATACGCAGTATTTT
TRBD1	-	TRBV10-3	TRBJ1-3	CAITRRDREGGNTIYF	TGTGCCATCACCCGGCGGGACAGGGAAGGAGGAAACACCATATATTTT
-	-	TRBV7-8	TRBJ2-1	CASSLGSRAEGNEQFF	TGTGCCAGCAGCTTAGGAAGCCGGGCCGAGGGGAATGAGCAGTTCTTC